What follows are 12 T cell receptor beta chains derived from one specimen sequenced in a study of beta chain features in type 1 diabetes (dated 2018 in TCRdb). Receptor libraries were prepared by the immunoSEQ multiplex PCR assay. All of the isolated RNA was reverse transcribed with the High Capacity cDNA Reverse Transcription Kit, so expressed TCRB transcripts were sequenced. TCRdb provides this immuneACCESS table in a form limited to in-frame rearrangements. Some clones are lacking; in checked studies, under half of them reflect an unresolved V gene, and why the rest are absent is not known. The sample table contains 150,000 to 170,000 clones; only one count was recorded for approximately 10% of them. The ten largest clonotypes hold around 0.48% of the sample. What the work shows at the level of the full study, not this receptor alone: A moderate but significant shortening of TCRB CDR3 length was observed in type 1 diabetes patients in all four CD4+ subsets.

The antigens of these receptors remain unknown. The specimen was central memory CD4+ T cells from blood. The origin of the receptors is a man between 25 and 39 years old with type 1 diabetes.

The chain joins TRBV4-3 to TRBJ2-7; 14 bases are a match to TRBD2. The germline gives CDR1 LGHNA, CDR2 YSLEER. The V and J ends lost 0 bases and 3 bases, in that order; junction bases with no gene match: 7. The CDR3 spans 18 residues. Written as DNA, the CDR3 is TGCGCCAGCAGCCAAGATCCGACAGGGACTAGCGGGAGCTACGAGCAGTACTTC. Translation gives CASSQDPTGTSGSYEQYF.

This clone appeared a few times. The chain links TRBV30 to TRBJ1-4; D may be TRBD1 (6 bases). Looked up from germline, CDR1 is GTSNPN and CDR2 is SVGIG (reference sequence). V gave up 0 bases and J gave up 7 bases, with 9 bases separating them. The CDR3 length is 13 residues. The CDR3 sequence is CAWSVDRSEKLFF. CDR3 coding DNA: TGTGCCTGGAGTGTCGACAGGTCTGAAAAACTGTTTTTT.

The CDR3 DNA follows: TGTGCCAGCAGCATAAACTACGAGCAGTACTTC. Translating gives CASSINYEQYF. The chain links TRBV7-2 to TRBJ2-7; the D is unclear. The length of the CDR3 is 11 residues. Germline assignment: CDR1 SGHTA and CDR2 FQGNSA. V was pared by 5 bases and J by 3 bases, with 5 bases between. Using reference TRBV7-2 and TRBJ2-7 for the parts outside the CDR3, the full variable domain is GAGVSQSPSNKVTEKGKDVELRCDPISGHTALYWYRQSLGQGLEFLIYFQGNSAPDKSGLPSDRFSAERTGGSVSTLTIQRTQQEDSAVYLCASSINYEQYFGPGTRLTVT.

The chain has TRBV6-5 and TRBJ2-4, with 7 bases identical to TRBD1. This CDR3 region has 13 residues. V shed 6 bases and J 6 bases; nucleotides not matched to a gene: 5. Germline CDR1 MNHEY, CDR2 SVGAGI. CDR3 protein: CASRAQGSNIQYF. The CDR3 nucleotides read TGTGCCAGCAGGGCACAGGGGTCAAACATTCAGTACTTC.

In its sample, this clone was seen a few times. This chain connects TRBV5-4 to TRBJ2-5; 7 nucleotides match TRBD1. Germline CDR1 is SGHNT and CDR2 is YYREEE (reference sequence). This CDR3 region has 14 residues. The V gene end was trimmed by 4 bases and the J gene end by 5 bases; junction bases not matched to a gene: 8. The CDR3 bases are TGTGCCAGCAGCGCCTACAGGGGACCGGAGACCCAGTACTTC. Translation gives CASSAYRGPETQYF.

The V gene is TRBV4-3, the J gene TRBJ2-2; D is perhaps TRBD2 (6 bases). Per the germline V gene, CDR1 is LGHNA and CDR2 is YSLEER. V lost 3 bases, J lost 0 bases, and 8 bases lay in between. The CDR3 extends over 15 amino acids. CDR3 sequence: CASSQDYTNTGELFF. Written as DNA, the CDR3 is TGCGCCAGCAGCCAGGACTACACGAACACCGGGGAGCTGTTTTTT.

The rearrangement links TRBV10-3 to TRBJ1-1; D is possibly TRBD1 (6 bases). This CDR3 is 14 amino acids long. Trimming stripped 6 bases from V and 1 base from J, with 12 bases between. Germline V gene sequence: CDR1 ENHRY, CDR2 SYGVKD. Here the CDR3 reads CAIRASGQNTEAFF. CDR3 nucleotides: TGTGCCATCAGAGCTTCGGGACAGAACACTGAAGCTTTCTTT.

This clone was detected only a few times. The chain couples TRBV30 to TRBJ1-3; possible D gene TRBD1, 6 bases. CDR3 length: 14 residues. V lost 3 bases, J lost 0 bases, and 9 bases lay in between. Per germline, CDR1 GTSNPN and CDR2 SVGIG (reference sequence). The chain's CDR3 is CAWSGTFSGNTIYF. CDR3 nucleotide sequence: TGTGCCTGGAGCGGGACATTCTCTGGAAACACCATATATTTT.

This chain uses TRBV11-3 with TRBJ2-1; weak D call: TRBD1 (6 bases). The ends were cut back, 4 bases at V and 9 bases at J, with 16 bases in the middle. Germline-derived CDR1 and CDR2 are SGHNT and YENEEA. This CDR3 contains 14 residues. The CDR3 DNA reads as TGTGCCAGCAGCTCGGCAACAGGGTGGGGTGAGCAGTTCTTC. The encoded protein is CASSSATGWGEQFF.

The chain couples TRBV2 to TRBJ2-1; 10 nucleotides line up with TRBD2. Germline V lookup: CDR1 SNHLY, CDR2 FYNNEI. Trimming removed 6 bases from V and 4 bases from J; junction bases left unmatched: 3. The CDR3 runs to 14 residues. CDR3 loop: CASRLAGRYNEQFF. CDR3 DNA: TGTGCCAGCAGACTAGCGGGACGATACAATGAGCAGTTCTTC. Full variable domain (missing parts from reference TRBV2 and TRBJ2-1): EPEVTQTPSHQVTQMGQEVILRCVPISNHLYFYWYRQILGQKVEFLVSFYNNEISEKSEIFDDQFSVERPDGSNFTLKIRSTKLEDSAMYFCASRLAGRYNEQFFGPGTRLTVL.

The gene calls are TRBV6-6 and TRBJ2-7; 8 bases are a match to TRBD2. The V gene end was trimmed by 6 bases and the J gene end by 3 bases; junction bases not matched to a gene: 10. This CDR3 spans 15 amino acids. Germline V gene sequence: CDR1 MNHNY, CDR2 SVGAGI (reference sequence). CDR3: CASRFLSGAFYEQYF. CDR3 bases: TGTGCCAGCAGGTTCCTTAGCGGGGCATTCTACGAGCAGTACTTC.

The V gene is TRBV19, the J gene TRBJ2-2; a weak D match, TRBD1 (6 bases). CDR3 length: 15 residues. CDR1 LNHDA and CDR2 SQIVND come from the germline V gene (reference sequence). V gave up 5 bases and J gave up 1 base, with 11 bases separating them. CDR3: CASSPLTGNTGELFF. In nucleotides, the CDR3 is TGTGCCAGTAGTCCGCTGACAGGGAACACCGGGGAGCTGTTTTTT.